This T cell receptor (beta chain) comes out of a study of OX40 agonist ivuxolimab in advanced cancers. Individuals having autoimmune disease history or systemic immunosuppression were not enrolled. Measured with immunoSEQ multiplex PCR; TCRdb has only the in-frame clones, and not every one. The data show tens of thousands of clones, with about 88% seen just once and approximately 20% held by the top ten. Trimming took off 0 bases at V and 3 bases at J, with 11 bases between the two ends. The CDR3 is 15 amino acids. Germline CDR1 and CDR2: SGHAT and FQNNGV. The chain is built from TRBV11-2 and TRBJ1-2; D is possibly TRBD1 (5 bases). This TCR was sampled from an adult with an advanced solid tumor such as melanoma, head and neck, liver or kidney cancer. The sample here was CD4+ or CD8+ T cells sorted from blood, taken in a trial of the OX40 agonist ivuxolimab. The DNA of the CDR3 is TGTGCCAGCAGCTTAGACGGAGACAGCCACTATGGCTACACCTTC. Translation gives CASSLDGDSHYGYTF.